This TCR beta chain was recovered during a study of blood T cell repertoires in COVID-19 (dated by TCRdb to 2019 to 2021). About the full investigation: Collaborator samples came from the United States, Italy and Spain and covered acute and convalescent phases of COVID-19. Where HLA class I and class II types were available, the types were taken from metadata supplied by the sample provider, not from assay-based typing. A freely available public database, intended as a resource for researchers studying the immune response to SARS-CoV-2, is where the repertoires were released. The samples were drawn from two sources: the first 160 participants of the ongoing ImmuneRACE study, and about 1,300 subjects contributed by 6 global collaborators. The material from the prospective study consisted of cDNA or gDNA derived from T cells, B-cell-depleted T cells, or PBMCs. Subjects who had been exposed to COVID-19, were actively infected with it, or had recovered from it provided the deeply sampled blood TCRbeta repertoires that made up the dataset. A de-identified subject ID, COVID-19 status, age in years and sex were almost always included in the sample metadata. Paper-wide results and their limitations: Clinical and demographic metadata were provided uncurated, with the amount varying by source and participant.

V loses 1 base of germline sequence and J loses 6 bases, and the interval between the two ends is 11 bases. CDR1 and CDR2, per the germline V gene, are SGHDT and YYEEEE. The CDR3 goes from the cysteine to the phenylalanine over 14 residues. Here the CDR3 DNA is all that survives: 42 bases in frame from base 1. The immunoSEQ Assay, a bias-controlled multiplex PCR, was used to amplify TCRbeta CDR3 regions from genomic DNA. Turning to the authors' computational methods: Nucleated cell counts per sample were estimated from amplification of reference gene primers within the assay. Sequence reads were collapsed and filtered to measure the absolute abundance of every unique TCRbeta CDR3 rearrangement. For each sample, productive Simpson clonality was calculated by taking the square root of Simpson's diversity index across productive rearrangements. Entries here come from immuneACCESS through TCRdb and include only in-frame sequences with V and J called. Some clones fail to appear in such tables; in the studies checked, an unresolved V gene covers under half of the shortfall, and the cause of the remainder is unknown. The V and J calls and the clone size are those of that table, but D and trimming were determined from the DNA. The sample table contains roughly 110,000 clones; only one count was recorded for 86% of them. The ten largest clones take up 4.5% of the sample.

This clone has just a few counts. Its antigen specificity is not known. The input lacks base qualities; no much larger clone sits a single base away. Whole blood was collected in K2EDTA tubes by collaborating institutions according to the institutions' own protocols. Collaborator samples were shipped for TCRbeta analysis as frozen whole blood, isolated PBMCs, or DNA extracted from either sample type. Material for sequencing was peripheral blood. The receptor was derived from a man aged 35 to 55 with acute or convalescent COVID-19. The chain is encoded by TRBV5-6 joined to TRBJ2-1, with TRBD2 as a weak D call on 6 bases. The sequence in DNA is TGTGCCAGCAGCTTGCCCGGGAGTGTCAATGAGCAGTTCTTC. Its protein product is CASSLPGSVNEQFF.